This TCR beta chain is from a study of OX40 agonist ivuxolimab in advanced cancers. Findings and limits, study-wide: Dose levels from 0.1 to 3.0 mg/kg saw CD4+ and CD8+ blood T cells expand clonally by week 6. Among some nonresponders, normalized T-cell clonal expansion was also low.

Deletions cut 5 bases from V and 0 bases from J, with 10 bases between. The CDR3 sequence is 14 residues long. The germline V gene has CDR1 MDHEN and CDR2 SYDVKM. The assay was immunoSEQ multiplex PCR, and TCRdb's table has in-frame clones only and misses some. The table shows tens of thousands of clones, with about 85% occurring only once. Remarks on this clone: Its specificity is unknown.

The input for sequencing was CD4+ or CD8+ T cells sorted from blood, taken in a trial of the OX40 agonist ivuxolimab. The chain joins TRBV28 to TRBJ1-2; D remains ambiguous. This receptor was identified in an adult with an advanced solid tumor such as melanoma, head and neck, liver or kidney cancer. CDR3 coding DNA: TGTGCCAGCAGTACCTCTCGTTCTAACTATGGCTACACCTTC. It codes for CASSTSRSNYGYTF.